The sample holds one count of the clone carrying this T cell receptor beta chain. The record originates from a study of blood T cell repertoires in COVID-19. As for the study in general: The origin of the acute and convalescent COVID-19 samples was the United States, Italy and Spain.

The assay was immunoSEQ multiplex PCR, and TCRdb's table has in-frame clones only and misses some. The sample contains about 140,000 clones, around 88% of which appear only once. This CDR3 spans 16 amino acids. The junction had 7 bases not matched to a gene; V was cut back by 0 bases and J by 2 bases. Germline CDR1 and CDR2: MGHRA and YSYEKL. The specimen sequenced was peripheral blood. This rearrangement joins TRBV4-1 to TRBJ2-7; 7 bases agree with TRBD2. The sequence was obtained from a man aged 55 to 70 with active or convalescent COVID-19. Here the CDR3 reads CASSQDLGGRAYEQYF. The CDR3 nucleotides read TGCGCCAGCAGCCAAGATCTTGGGGGGAGGGCCTACGAGCAGTACTTC.